This T cell receptor (beta chain) was recorded in a study of blood T cells in healthy people across ages (dated by TCRdb to the mid-2010s). A note on the overall study: In model experiments, roughly one uniquely barcoded TCR beta cDNA molecule per two T cells was captured by template switching. Using deep sequencing normalized with unique cDNA molecular identifiers, the study measured how TCR beta repertoire diversity changes with age. Four age groups were formed from the donors: young (average approximately 15 years), middle-aged (approximately 40), aged (62) and long-lived (around 82). Donors of different ages were randomly distributed across sequencing lanes to avoid experimental bias. The study analyzed two additional independent replicas of 1 million unique cDNA reads from the same blood draw for two donors, one aged 18 to 29 and one aged 80 or older. Study-wide findings and limitations: As age increased, observed TCR beta diversity per million T cells dropped in a roughly linear way, and a significant reduction was already evident by age 40. Because profiling used bulk unsorted PBMCs, naive and antigen-experienced compartments could not be compared conclusively. Compared with the aged group, more naive CD4+ T cells, fewer expanded clones and increased TCR diversity were shown by the long-lived group, suggesting age selection. There was a strong correlation between observed TCR beta diversity and the percentage of naive T cells measured by flow cytometry. Estimates of total diversity based on one million sequenced T cells were considered lower bounds and underestimates. Because the CMV infection status of the donors was unknown, age-related changes in expanded clonotypes may potentially have been confounded.

This clonotype was picked up a small number of times. Its antigen is unknown. No base quality values were provided; no much bigger clone lies one nucleotide off. Deletion took 8 bases off V and 6 bases off J, with a span of 19 bases between the germline ends. CDR1 and CDR2, looked up from the germline V gene, are SGHTA and FQGNSA. Including the terminal cysteine and phenylalanine, the CDR3 comprises 15 residues. The retained sequence is limited to the CDR3, 45 bases, with the frame set at the first base. The donors were some 36 Caucasian individuals from Russia, aged 6 to 90 years, who were systemically healthy. Each donor gave about 9.7 milliliters of peripheral blood, drawn into EDTA-treated Vacutainer tubes. Ficoll-Paque density-gradient centrifugation was used to isolate PBMCs, with at least 6.5 million per sample. Trizol reagent was used to extract total RNA from PBMCs, with at least 5 micrograms per sample. For every donor, an aliquot of PBMCs went through flow cytometry to measure the percentages of naive CD45RAhigh/CD27high T cells.

The library was prepared using 5' RACE. The instrument was an Illumina HiSeq 2500. A second PCR of about 6 to 12 cycles was run with a J-beta primer mix and a sample-barcoded 5' primer. A template-switch 5' adaptor carrying 12 random nucleotides introduced a unique molecular identifier onto each TCR beta cDNA molecule. Each sample yielded at least 3 million CDR3-containing paired-end reads. First-strand cDNA synthesis was performed from all RNA using the Mint cDNA synthesis kit, with priming by a TRBC-specific oligonucleotide. Following uracil-DNA glycosylase treatment, all cDNA underwent a first 18-cycle PCR with the universal primers M1SS and BC2_uni_R. The authors processed their data as follows. For normalization, 1 million high-quality reads, each with a distinct molecular identifier, were randomly selected from each sample. Instead of being binned into consensus sequences, reads that shared molecular identifiers were thrown out. MiTCR, with a Q25 quality threshold and the strictest error-elimination algorithm, was used for CDR3 identification, clonotype clustering and error correction. A nonparametric unseen species model using Euler transformation provided a lower-bound estimate of total TCR beta diversity. The raw public reads went through TCRdb reprocessing: fastp at Q25, MiXCR clone calling, in-frame beta chains kept. Each entry is one CDR3 protein sequence, shown with its most common DNA and genes. It is TCRdb's table, rather than the study itself, that gives the V and J calls and clone size. This sample gives more than 650,000 distinct CDR3 sequences in total; over 20% of them show up just once. The leading ten clones occupy less than 25% of the sample.

The source of this sequence is a man between 70 and 80 years old in good health. The chain couples TRBV7-2 to TRBJ1-4, with the D gene uncertain. Sequenced material: blood. Here the CDR3 is given as CASVRSGLADEKLFF. In nucleotides, the sequence is TGTGCCAGCGTACGTTCGGGGTTGGCCGATGAAAAACTGTTTTTT.